The 19 T cell receptor beta chains below were found in one sample sequenced in a study of PD-1 blockade in classical Hodgkin lymphoma. Profiled with immunoSEQ multiplex PCR; TCRdb holds only in-frame clones, not every one. The table lists roughly 97,000 clones, approximately 88% of them singletons, with approximately 12% in the top ten. Brentuximab vedotin exposure varied among the patients, all of whom had relapsed after autologous stem cell transplantation. Sample: peripheral blood mononuclear cells (PBMCs), taken at baseline. Receptor source: a human donor with classical Hodgkin lymphoma.

The V and J genes are TRBV7-9 and TRBJ2-5; TRBD2 might be the D (6 bases). Trimming left V 0 bases short and J 1 base short, with 9 bases between. The CDR3 has 15 residues. The germline CDR1 and CDR2 sequences are SEHNR and FQNEAQ (reference sequence). In DNA, the CDR3 is TGTGCCAGCAGCTTAGCGGTCGGGGGCCAAGAGACCCAGTACTTC. Translation: CASSLAVGGQETQYF.

In its sample, this clone was seen once. Here the CDR3 reads CASSFPGRYEAFF. In DNA form, the CDR3 reads TGTGCCAGCAGCTTTCCGGGCCGTTATGAAGCTTTCTTT. V gene TRBV5-4 combines with J gene TRBJ1-1; D not certain. Germline lookup yields CDR1 SGHNT and CDR2 YYREEE (reference sequence). The CDR3 consists of 13 residues. The V gene lost 2 bases and the J gene lost 7 bases, with 12 bases spanning the gap.

V usage is TRBV10-3 and J usage is TRBJ2-1; D gene unclear. The CDR3 loop spans 14 amino acids. Germline-derived CDR1 and CDR2 are ENHRY and SYGVKD. V was trimmed by 1 base and J by 4 bases, leaving 8 bases between them. CDR3 in DNA: TGTGCCATCAGTGAGTTTCTAGGGTACAATGAGCAGTTCTTC. This translates into CAISEFLGYNEQFF.

This sequence joins TRBV16 and TRBJ1-1; D not resolved. Deletions cut 0 bases from V and 5 bases from J, with 13 bases between. The CDR3 sequence is 15 residues long. Per the germline V gene, CDR1 is KGHSY and CDR2 is FQNENV. The CDR3: CASSQSSLAGTEAFF. As DNA, the CDR3 is TGTGCCAGCAGCCAATCGTCCTTGGCGGGAACTGAAGCTTTCTTT.

This rearrangement joins TRBV25-1 to TRBJ1-2; D is unresolved. Germline-derived CDR1 and CDR2 are MGHDK and SYGVNS. V was pared by 2 bases and J by 5 bases, with 3 bases between. The CDR3 runs 11 residues. The CDR3 is CASSELYGYTF. CDR3 nucleotides: TGTGCCAGCAGTGAACTTTATGGCTACACCTTC.

The CDR3 spells CASSPPPDRGNEKLFF. CDR3 bases: TGTGCCAGCTCACCACCTCCGGACAGGGGAAATGAAAAACTGTTTTTT. The genes are TRBV18 and TRBJ1-4, with 9 bases lining up with TRBD1. The CDR3 sequence is 16 residues long. Unmatched junction bases numbered 4, after V lost 0 bases and J lost 5 bases. In germline, CDR1 is KGHSH, CDR2 LQKENI.

The V and J genes are TRBV6-1 and TRBJ2-1; D is unresolved. The CDR3 is made up of 15 amino acids. Per germline, CDR1 MNHNS and CDR2 SASEGT. V was clipped by 6 bases and J by 0 bases, with 12 bases between them. The CDR3 spells CASRGSPVSYNEQFF. The CDR3 nucleotides read TGTGCCAGCAGGGGTAGTCCCGTCTCCTACAATGAGCAGTTCTTC.

The CDR3 is CASTDPTGGGGTDTQYF. CDR3 sequence (DNA): TGTGCCAGTACCGACCCCACTGGGGGGGGAGGCACAGATACGCAGTATTTT. The chain employs TRBV19 and TRBJ2-3; TRBD2 aligns across 7 bases. The CDR3 spans 17 residues. Germline V gives CDR1 LNHDA, CDR2 SQIVND (reference sequence). Trimming at V came to 7 bases and at J to 1 base, leaving 14 bases not matched to a gene. The full variable domain, rest sourced from reference TRBV19 and TRBJ2-3, is DGGITQSPKYLFRKEGQNVTLSCEQNLNHDAMYWYRQDPGQGLRLIYYSQIVNDFQKGDIAEGYSVSREKKESFPLTVTSAQKNPTAFYLCASTDPTGGGGTDTQYFGPGTRLTVL.

The chain employs TRBV5-6 and TRBJ2-7; TRBD2 matches at 7 bases. This CDR3 contains 14 residues. Germline CDR1 SGHDT, CDR2 YYEEEE. Trimming took 3 bases from V and 6 from J; bases not matched to a gene: 9. In nucleotides, the CDR3 is TGTGCCAGCAGCTCCTTAGGGCCGGGGGGCGAGCAGTACTTC. Translation: CASSSLGPGGEQYF.

The V gene is TRBV6-5, the J gene TRBJ1-1; perhaps TRBD1 as D (5 bases). CDR3 length: 16 residues. Trimming pared 0 bases from V and 1 base from J, leaving 12 bases between. CDR1 MNHEY and CDR2 SVGAGI come from the germline V gene. As DNA, the CDR3 is TGTGCCAGCAGTTACTCGATTAGGGGAGGGAACACTGAAGCTTTCTTT. Translation gives CASSYSIRGGNTEAFF.

This clone appeared a few times. This chain connects TRBV19 to TRBJ2-1; the D call may be TRBD1 or TRBD2 (5 bases each). CDR3 size: 13 residues. Germline V lookup: CDR1 LNHDA, CDR2 SQIVND (reference sequence). V was shortened by 1 base and J by 7 bases, with 8 bases between the two germline ends. The CDR3 here is CASSIGWGNEQFF. In nucleotides, the CDR3 is TGTGCCAGTAGTATAGGATGGGGGAATGAGCAGTTCTTC.

The chain links TRBV5-1 to TRBJ1-5; 7 bases agree with TRBD1. CDR1 is SGHRS, CDR2 YFSETQ, per germline. This CDR3 has 16 amino acids. The junction had 9 bases not matched to a gene; V was cut back by 0 bases and J by 6 bases. The CDR3 loop reads CASSLEGAGEGQPQHF. The CDR3 bases are TGCGCCAGCAGCTTGGAGGGGGCAGGGGAAGGTCAGCCCCAGCATTTT.

The chain links TRBV19 to TRBJ2-2; 8 bases fit TRBD2. The CDR3 extends over 16 amino acids. CDR1 is LNHDA and CDR2 is SQIVND in the germline V gene (reference sequence). The V and J ends lost 4 bases and 0 bases, in that order; junction bases with no gene match: 4. CDR3 DNA: TGTGCCAGTAGTAGGCCGGGGGGGACGAACACCGGGGAGCTGTTTTTT. Encoded protein: CASSRPGGTNTGELFF.

The V and J genes are TRBV5-6 and TRBJ2-3, with unresolved D. CDR1 is SGHDT and CDR2 is YYEEEE in the germline V gene. The CDR3 length is 12 residues. The V end lost 2 bases, the J end lost 8 bases, and 9 bases lay between the germline ends. The CDR3 bases are TGTGCCAGCAGCTTACCCGCCGCTACGCAGTATTTT. Its protein product is CASSLPAATQYF.

This rearrangement joins TRBV10-3 to TRBJ2-1, with 10 positions matching TRBD1. Germline CDR1 and CDR2: ENHRY and SYGVKD. V trimming: 6 bases; J trimming: 13 bases; junction bases outside the gene matches: 3. The CDR3 totals 11 residues. CDR3 residues: CAIRGQGVQFF. CDR3 DNA sequence: TGTGCCATCAGAGGACAGGGGGTCCAGTTCTTC.

V is TRBV9 and J is TRBJ2-1; 7 bases match TRBD1. This CDR3 is 17 amino acids long. The J segment lost 0 bases and the V segment lost 0 bases, leaving 6 bases of the junction unmatched. In germline, CDR1 is SGDLS, CDR2 YYNGEE. As DNA, the CDR3 is TGTGCCAGCAGCGTAGGCCCCGGGACAGACTCCTACAATGAGCAGTTCTTC. Amino acid sequence: CASSVGPGTDSYNEQFF.

The V call is TRBV9, the J call TRBJ2-1; the D gene is possibly TRBD2 (6 bases). Germline CDR1 is SGDLS and CDR2 is YYNGEE. The germline V and J ends were trimmed by 3 bases and 5 bases, with 18 bases remaining between them. This CDR3 has 16 amino acids. The CDR3 bases are TGTGCCAGCAGCGAGCGGACTACCCCCGGGGACAATGAGCAGTTCTTC. Its translation is CASSERTTPGDNEQFF.

CDR3 loop: CASSLTRSSETQYF. DNA for the CDR3: TGTGCCAGCAGCCTCACCAGGTCGTCAGAGACCCAGTACTTC. The V gene is TRBV7-2, the J gene TRBJ2-5; unclear D gene. The germline CDR1 and CDR2 sequences are SGHTA and FQGNSA. The CDR3 contains 14 residues. V was clipped by 5 bases and J by 4 bases, with 14 bases between them.

The CDR3 loop is CASSWEDTEAFF. CDR3 sequence (DNA): TGTGCCAGCAGTTGGGAAGACACTGAAGCTTTCTTT. The chain has TRBV5-4 and TRBJ1-1; D is unclear. Germline V gives CDR1 SGHNT, CDR2 YYREEE (reference sequence). The CDR3 runs 12 residues. The V end lost 5 bases, the J end lost 3 bases, and 8 bases lay between the germline ends.